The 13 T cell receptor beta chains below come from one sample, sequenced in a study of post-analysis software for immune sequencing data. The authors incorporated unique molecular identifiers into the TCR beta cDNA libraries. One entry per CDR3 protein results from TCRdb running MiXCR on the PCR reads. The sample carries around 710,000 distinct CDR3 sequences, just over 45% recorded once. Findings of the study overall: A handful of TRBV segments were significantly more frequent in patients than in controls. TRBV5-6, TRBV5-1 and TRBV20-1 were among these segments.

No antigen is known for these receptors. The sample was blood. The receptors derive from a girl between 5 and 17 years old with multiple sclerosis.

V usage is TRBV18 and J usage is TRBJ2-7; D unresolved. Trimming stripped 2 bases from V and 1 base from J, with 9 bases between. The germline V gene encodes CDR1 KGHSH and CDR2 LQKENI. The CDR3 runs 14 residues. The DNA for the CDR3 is TGTGCCAGCTCACCAGGCACCCAATCCTACGAGCAGTACTTC. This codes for CASSPGTQSYEQYF. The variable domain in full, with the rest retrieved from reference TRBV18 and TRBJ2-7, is NAGVMQNPRHLVRRRGQEARLRCSPMKGHSHVYWYRQLPEEGLKFMVYLQKENIIDESGMPKERFSAEFPKEGPSILRIQQVVRGDSAAYFCASSPGTQSYEQYFGPGTRLTVT.

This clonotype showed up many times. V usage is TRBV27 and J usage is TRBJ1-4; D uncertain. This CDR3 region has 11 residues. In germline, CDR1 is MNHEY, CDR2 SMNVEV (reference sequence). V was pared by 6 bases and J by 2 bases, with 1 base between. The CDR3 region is CASRTNEKLFF. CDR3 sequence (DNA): TGTGCCAGCAGGACTAATGAAAAACTGTTTTTT. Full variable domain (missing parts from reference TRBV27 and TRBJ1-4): EAQVTQNPRYLITVTGKKLTVTCSQNMNHEYMSWYRQDPGLGLRQIYYSMNVEVTDKGDVPEGYKVSRKEKRNFPLILESPSPNQTSLYFCASRTNEKLFFGSGTQLSVL.

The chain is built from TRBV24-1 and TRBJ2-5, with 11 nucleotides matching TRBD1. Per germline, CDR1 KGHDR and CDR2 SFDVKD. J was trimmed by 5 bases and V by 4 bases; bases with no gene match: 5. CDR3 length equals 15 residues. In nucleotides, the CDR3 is TGTGCCACCAGTGAGGACAGGGGGCTAGGGGAGACCCAGTACTTC. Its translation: CATSEDRGLGETQYF.

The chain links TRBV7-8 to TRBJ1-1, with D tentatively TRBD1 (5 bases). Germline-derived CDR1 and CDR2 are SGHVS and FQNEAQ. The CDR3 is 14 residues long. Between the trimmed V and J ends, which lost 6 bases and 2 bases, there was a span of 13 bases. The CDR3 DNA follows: TGTGCCAGCAGGCAGGGAGGGCCTAACACTGAAGCTTTCTTT. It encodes CASRQGGPNTEAFF.

CDR3 residues: CASSLGRLAGEETQYF. In nucleotides, the CDR3 is TGTGCCAGCAGCTTAGGGAGACTAGCGGGAGAGGAGACCCAGTACTTC. The chain joins TRBV7-2 to TRBJ2-4, with 12 bases that match TRBD2. The J call may be wrong; the DNA end is better matched by TRBJ2-5. This CDR3 spans 16 amino acids. CDR1 is SGHTA and CDR2 is FQGNSA in the germline V gene.

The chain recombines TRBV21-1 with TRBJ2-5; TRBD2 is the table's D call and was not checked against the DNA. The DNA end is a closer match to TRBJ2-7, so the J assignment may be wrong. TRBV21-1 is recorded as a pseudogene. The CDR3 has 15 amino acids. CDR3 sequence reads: CASSKGSSGRDEQYF. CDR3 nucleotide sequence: TGTGCCAGCAGCAAAGGTAGTAGCGGGAGGGACGAGCAGTACTTC.

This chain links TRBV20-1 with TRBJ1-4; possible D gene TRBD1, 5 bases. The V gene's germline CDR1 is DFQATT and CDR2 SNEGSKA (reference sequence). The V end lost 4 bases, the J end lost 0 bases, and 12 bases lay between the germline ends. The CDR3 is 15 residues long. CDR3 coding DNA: TGCAGTGCTAAAGGGGCCCGGGCAACTAATGAAAAACTGTTTTTT. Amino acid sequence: CSAKGARATNEKLFF.

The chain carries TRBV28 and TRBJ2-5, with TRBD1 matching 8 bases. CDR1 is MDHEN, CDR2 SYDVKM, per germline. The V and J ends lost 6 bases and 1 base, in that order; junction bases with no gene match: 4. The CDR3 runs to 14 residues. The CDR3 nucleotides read TGTGCCAGCAGACGGACAGGGATCCAAGAGACCCAGTACTTC. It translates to CASRRTGIQETQYF.

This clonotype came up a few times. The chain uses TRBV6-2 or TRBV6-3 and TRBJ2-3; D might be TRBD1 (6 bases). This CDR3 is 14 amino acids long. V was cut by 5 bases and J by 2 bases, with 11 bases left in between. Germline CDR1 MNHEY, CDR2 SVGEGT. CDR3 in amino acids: CASSGQGITDTQYF. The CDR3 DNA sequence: TGTGCCAGCAGTGGGCAGGGGATCACAGATACGCAGTATTTT.

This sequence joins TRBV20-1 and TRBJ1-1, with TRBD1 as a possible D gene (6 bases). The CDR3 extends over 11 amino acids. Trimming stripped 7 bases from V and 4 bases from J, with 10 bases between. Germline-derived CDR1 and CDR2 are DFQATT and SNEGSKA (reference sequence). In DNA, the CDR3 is TGCAGTGGAGGACAGTTCACTGAAGCTTTCTTT. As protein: CSGGQFTEAFF.

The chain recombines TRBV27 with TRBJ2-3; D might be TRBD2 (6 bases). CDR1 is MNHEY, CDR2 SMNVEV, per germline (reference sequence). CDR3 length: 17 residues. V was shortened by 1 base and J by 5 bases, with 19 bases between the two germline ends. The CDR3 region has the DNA TGTGCCAGCAGTTTATATATGGGGCCCGGAGGGAGAGATACGCAGTATTTT. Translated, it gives CASSLYMGPGGRDTQYF.

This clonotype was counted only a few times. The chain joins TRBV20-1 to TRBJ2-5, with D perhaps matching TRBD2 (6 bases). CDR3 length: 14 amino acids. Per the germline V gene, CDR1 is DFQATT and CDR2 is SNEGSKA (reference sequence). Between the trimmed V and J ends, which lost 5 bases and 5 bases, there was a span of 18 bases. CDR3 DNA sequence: TGCAGTGCTCAGGACCCGACTAGTCTGGAGACCCAGTACTTC. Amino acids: CSAQDPTSLETQYF.

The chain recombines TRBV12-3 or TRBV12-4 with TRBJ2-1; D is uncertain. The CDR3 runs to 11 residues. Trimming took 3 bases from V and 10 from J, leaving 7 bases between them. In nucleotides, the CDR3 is TGTGCCAGCAGTTTTCGGCGGGAGCAGTTCTTC. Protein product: CASSFRREQFF.